The T cell receptor (beta chain) described here comes from a study of T cell repertoires in cytomegalovirus infection. This clonotype was detected a few times. This CDR3 spans 13 amino acids. The germline V gene has CDR1 SGHTA and CDR2 FQGTGA. V was shortened by 3 bases and J by 6 bases, with 12 bases between the two germline ends. TCRdb used MiXCR to reprocess the reads, holding one entry per CDR3 protein. This table holds more than 150,000 distinct CDR3 sequences, about 28% found once. The clonotype comes from a human donor in good health (CMV status not recorded). Some clones in this sample may be carry-over from other donors' samples. The J gene is TRBJ2-7, the V gene TRBV7-3; no definite D call. The sample comprised PBMCs. The CDR3 reads CASSFKGGSEQYF. The CDR3 DNA is TGTGCCAGCAGCTTTAAAGGCGGCTCCGAGCAGTACTTC.